The 14 T cell receptor beta chains below were found in one sample sequenced in a study of T cell repertoires in cytomegalovirus infection. No cognate antigen is known for these TCRs. A single record per CDR3 protein comes from TCRdb applying MiXCR to the reads. The sample records about 500,000 distinct CDR3 sequences, roughly a third being singletons. This specimen was cultured PBMCs, taken from culture after CMV antigen stimulation. These receptors all come from a human donor in good health (CMV status not recorded). Some clones in this sample may be carry-over from other donors' samples.

The chain couples TRBV6-2 or TRBV6-3 to TRBJ1-1, with D possibly TRBD1 on 6 matching bases. The germline gives CDR1 MNHEY, CDR2 SVGEGT. This CDR3 is 16 amino acids long. Trimming cost V 2 bases and J 6 bases, with 19 bases left between them. CDR3 nucleotide sequence: TGTGCCAGCAGTTACCCGGGGGCAGTTCACGTGGCTGAAGCTTTCTTT. As protein: CASSYPGAVHVAEAFF.

The chain recombines TRBV28 with TRBJ2-1; TRBD2 matches at 7 bases. The V segment lost 5 bases and the J segment 3 bases; nucleotides outside the gene matches: 4. There are 14 residues in the CDR3. Germline CDR1 MDHEN, CDR2 SYDVKM. The CDR3 bases are TGTGCCAGCAGTAATAGCGGGCGCTACAATGAGCAGTTCTTC. It yields the protein CASSNSGRYNEQFF. The entire variable domain, with the rest obtained from reference TRBV28 and TRBJ2-1, is as follows: DVKVTQSSRYLVKRTGEKVFLECVQDMDHENMFWYRQDPGLGLRLIYFSYDVKMKEKGDIPEGYSVSREKKERFSLILESASTNQTSMYLCASSNSGRYNEQFFGPGTRLTVL.

This clonotype was detected a few times. V gene TRBV7-2 combines with J gene TRBJ2-3; 9 positions agree with TRBD1. The CDR3 runs to 14 residues. The V gene's germline CDR1 is SGHTA and CDR2 FQGNSA. V dropped 2 bases and J dropped 8; count of bases not matched to a gene: 5. CDR3 residues: CASSLNRGRITQYF. The CDR3 nucleotides read TGTGCCAGCAGCTTAAACAGGGGGCGCATTACGCAGTATTTT.

The table lists this clonotype with a few counts. V is TRBV12-3 or TRBV12-4 and J is TRBJ2-1; unclear D gene. CDR3 length equals 14 residues. The V end was cut by 8 bases, the J end by 5 bases, with 16 bases between. The CDR3 loop is CASANQVVDNEQFF. The CDR3 DNA reads TGTGCCAGCGCCAATCAGGTAGTTGACAATGAGCAGTTCTTC.

The CDR3 spells CASSLVSGRLGDSYNEQFF. The CDR3 region has the DNA TGTGCCAGCAGTTTAGTGAGCGGGAGGCTTGGTGACTCCTACAATGAGCAGTTCTTC. The chain employs TRBV27 and TRBJ2-1; 9 nucleotides agree with TRBD2. The CDR3 has 19 residues. The V gene end was trimmed by 2 bases and the J gene end by 0 bases; junction bases not matched to a gene: 11. Germline-derived CDR1 and CDR2 are MNHEY and SMNVEV (reference sequence).

The gene calls are TRBV20-1 and TRBJ1-2, with TRBD1 matching over 12 bases. Trimming removed 3 bases from V and 4 bases from J; junction bases left unmatched: 6. CDR3 size: 15 residues. Germline-derived CDR1 and CDR2 are DFQATT and SNEGSKA (reference sequence). In DNA form, the CDR3 reads TGCAGTGCTAGGGCAGGGACAGGGGGCGGCTATGGCTACACCTTC. This encodes CSARAGTGGGYGYTF.

This clonotype was seen a few times. The V call is TRBV4-3, the J call TRBJ2-1; D perhaps matches TRBD2 (6 bases). Trimming left V 0 bases short and J 7 bases short, with 13 bases between. The CDR3 loop spans 15 amino acids. In germline, CDR1 is LGHNA, CDR2 YSLEER. The CDR3 loop is CASSQETGTPNEQFF. The CDR3 region has the DNA TGCGCCAGCAGCCAAGAAACCGGGACTCCAAATGAGCAGTTCTTC.

The chain combines TRBV19 with TRBJ2-3; perhaps D is TRBD1 or TRBD2 (5 bases each). The CDR3 loop spans 13 amino acids. Germline CDR1 is LNHDA and CDR2 is SQIVND (reference sequence). V gave up 6 bases and J gave up 6 bases, with 13 bases separating them. DNA of the CDR3: TGTGCCAGTAGAAGGGACGGGGTGGATACGCAGTATTTT. It yields the protein CASRRDGVDTQYF. Drawing the rest from reference TRBV19 and TRBJ2-3, the complete variable domain is DGGITQSPKYLFRKEGQNVTLSCEQNLNHDAMYWYRQDPGQGLRLIYYSQIVNDFQKGDIAEGYSVSREKKESFPLTVTSAQKNPTAFYLCASRRDGVDTQYFGPGTRLTVL.

The chain carries TRBV9 and TRBJ1-6; TRBD1 aligns across 7 bases. The ends lost 4 bases at V and 8 bases at J; junction bases unmatched: 12. Germline values: CDR1 SGDLS, CDR2 YYNGEE. The CDR3 spans 16 residues. The CDR3 nucleotides read TGTGCCAGCAGCCTAGGATTGACAGGGTTTGATTCACCCCTCCACTTT. Its protein product is CASSLGLTGFDSPLHF.

The chain links TRBV6-2 or TRBV6-3 to TRBJ2-1; 15 bases line up with TRBD2. Germline loops: CDR1 MNHEY, CDR2 SVGEGT. J gave up 0 bases and V 2 bases, and 5 bases lay outside the gene matches. The CDR3 extends over 19 amino acids. The CDR3, as DNA: TGTGCCAGCAGTTACCCCGGACTAGCGGGAGGGTCCTCCTACAATGAGCAGTTCTTC. Protein product: CASSYPGLAGGSSYNEQFF.

The chain is built from TRBV25-1 and TRBJ2-1; 13 bases map to TRBD2. The CDR3 consists of 18 residues. Germline V gene sequence: CDR1 MGHDK, CDR2 SYGVNS. V lost 4 bases and J lost 2; bases outside the gene matches: 8. CDR3 protein: CASSVGLAGSHPYNEQFF. The CDR3, as DNA: TGTGCCAGCAGTGTGGGACTAGCGGGATCACACCCCTACAATGAGCAGTTCTTC.

The chain joins TRBV5-4 to TRBJ2-2; D may be TRBD2 (6 bases). Germline V gene sequence: CDR1 SGHNT, CDR2 YYREEE (reference sequence). Trimming stripped 5 bases from V and 0 bases from J, with 8 bases between. The CDR3 contains 14 residues. CDR3: CASRAGPNTGELFF. CDR3 sequence (DNA): TGTGCCAGCAGGGCGGGGCCGAACACCGGGGAGCTGTTTTTT.

The gene calls are TRBV4-1 and TRBJ1-2, with D hard to call. Germline V gene sequence: CDR1 MGHRA, CDR2 YSYEKL. The CDR3 loop spans 13 amino acids. Trimming cost V 1 base and J 7 bases, with 10 bases left between them. CDR3 coding DNA: TGCGCCAGCAGCCAAGTCCCTATGGTTGGCTACACCTTC. This sequence encodes CASSQVPMVGYTF.

The gene calls are TRBV12-5 and TRBJ2-2; D might be TRBD1 (6 bases). Per the germline V gene, CDR1 is LGHNT and CDR2 is FRNRAP. Trimming took 1 base from V and 3 from J, leaving 6 bases between them. The CDR3 length is 14 residues. In DNA form, the CDR3 reads TGTGCTAGTGGTTTGGGGACAGACACCGGGGAGCTGTTTTTT. Its translation: CASGLGTDTGELFF.